This T cell receptor (beta chain) was recorded in a study of blood T cell repertoires in COVID-19. Study in general: COVID-19 samples from acute and convalescent phases originated in the United States, Italy and Spain.

CDR3 length: 12 amino acids. The ends were cut back, 4 bases at V and 3 bases at J, with 3 bases in the middle. Germline assignment: CDR1 KGHSH and CDR2 LQKENI. Under the authors' procedure: Using reference gene primer amplification, nucleated cell counts were estimated. Some clones are missing from TCRdb's copy, which holds only in-frame ones; the method was immunoSEQ multiplex PCR. V, J and clone size are taken as reported in that table, and D and trimming were inferred from the DNA itself. The repertoire consists of approximately 200,000 clones, with approximately 78% occurring once and the leading ten covering 9.2%. This clone has just a few counts. The identical CDR3 is also encoded by other nucleotide sequences in the sample. Residents of 24 US areas, aged roughly 18 to 89 years, made up the participants.

The clonotype comes from a middle-aged man who had recovered from COVID-19. The rearrangement joins TRBV18 to TRBJ2-2; D not resolved. The sample was PBMCs or T cells enriched from blood (not recorded which). CDR3 nucleotide sequence: TGTGCCAGCTCACGAGACACCGGGGAGCTGTTTTTT. Protein: CASSRDTGELFF.